The sequence of this TCR beta chain was determined in a study of CD8 T cells in Susac syndrome (dated by TCRdb to about 2019). Looking at the study overall: Of the Susac syndrome patients who were sequenced, five or six had clinically active disease and roughly eight were in clinical remission. At the time of blood withdrawal, Susac syndrome patients were either therapy-naive, taking corticosteroids (with some also receiving IVIg), or on IVIg alone. Whether CD8+ T cell activation and differentiation in Susac syndrome was antigen driven was tested using repertoire sequencing.

Peripheral blood CD8+ and CD4+ T cells from healthy donors, Susac syndrome patients and multiple sclerosis patients were profiled by high-throughput TCR beta sequencing. Susac syndrome patients met recently defined diagnostic criteria for definite or probable disease. Bulk CD8+ and CD4+ T cells were purified by magnetic negative isolation, whereas CD8+ TEMRA cells were enriched by FACS. Blood was collected in EDTA tubes and processed within 24 hours, with PBMCs isolated through density gradient centrifugation. PBMCs destined for TCR sequencing were cryopreserved in liquid nitrogen and later thawed in a 37 °C water bath. The sorted or isolated CD4+, CD8+ and CD8+ TEMRA cells reached a purity of at least 90%. RNA was extracted using the RNeasy kit, and roughly 0.45 to 1 microgram was reverse transcribed with random hexamers. The immunoSEQ multiplex PCR assay, covering 54 Vbeta and 13 Jbeta segments, was used to amplify TCR beta CDR3 regions. PCR amplification bias was corrected by using a synthetic template baseline for primer optimization and computational correction. The original pipeline was this. Reads were annotated to V, D and J genes per IMGT and analyzed with immunoSEQ Analyzer, keeping only productive sequences. To calculate clonality, Shannon entropy was normalized by log2 of the number of productive unique sequences and then subtracted from one. For each patient and control, public and private clones were evaluated among the 100 most prevalent clones. A clone was defined as Susac-specific if it was absent from the healthy and MS cohorts, from some 980 published viral clones and from other ImmuneACCESS disease sequences. The public reads were reprocessed in TCRdb via fastp at Q25 and MiXCR, keeping in-frame beta chains. All rows with the same CDR3 protein become a single entry with the most common DNA and genes. The V and J calls and clone size are TCRdb's, not the authors'. The sample table shows around 230,000 distinct CDR3 sequences, and roughly 95% are seen once. Roughly 0.1% of the sample belongs to the ten largest clones.

Comment on this clonotype: Its binding antigen is unknown. No clone much larger than this one lies a single base away; base qualities are absent.

V trim: 5 bases; J trim: 5 bases; unmatched bases: 5. From the cysteine up to the phenylalanine, the CDR3 has a length of 15 residues. Solely the CDR3 DNA is kept, with 45 bases framed from the first base. The investigation overall reported the following: No clonal expansion was detected in the CD4+ T cell repertoire of Susac syndrome patients. The TCR sequencing and HLA analysis was acknowledged to have included a relatively small number of individuals.

The receptor was isolated from a human donor with Susac syndrome. The sequence joins TRBV12-3 or TRBV12-4 to TRBJ2-3; TRBD2 aligns with 12 central bases. Sequencing was performed on CD4+ T cells from PBMCs. The bases read TGTGCCAGCAGTCCTAGCGGGAGGGCCATAGATACGCAGTATTTT. It translates to CASSPSGRAIDTQYF.